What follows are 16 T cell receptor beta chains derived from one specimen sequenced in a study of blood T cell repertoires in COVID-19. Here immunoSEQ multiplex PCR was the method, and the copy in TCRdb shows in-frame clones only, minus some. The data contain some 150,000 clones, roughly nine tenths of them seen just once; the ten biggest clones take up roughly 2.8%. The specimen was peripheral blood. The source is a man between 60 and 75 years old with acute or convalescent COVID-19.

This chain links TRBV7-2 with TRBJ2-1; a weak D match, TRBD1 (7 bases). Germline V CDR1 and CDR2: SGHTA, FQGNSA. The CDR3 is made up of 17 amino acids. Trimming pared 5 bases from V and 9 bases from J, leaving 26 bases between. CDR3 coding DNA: TGTGCCAGCAGCCCGCTCCTGATTCTGACAGGGCGGGGTGAGCAGTTCTTC. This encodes CASSPLLILTGRGEQFF.

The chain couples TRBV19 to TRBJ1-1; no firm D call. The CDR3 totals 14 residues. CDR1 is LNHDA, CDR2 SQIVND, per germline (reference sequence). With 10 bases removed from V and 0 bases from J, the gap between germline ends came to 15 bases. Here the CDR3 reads CATNRGRMNTEAFF. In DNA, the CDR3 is TGTGCCACTAATCGGGGAAGGATGAACACTGAAGCTTTCTTT.

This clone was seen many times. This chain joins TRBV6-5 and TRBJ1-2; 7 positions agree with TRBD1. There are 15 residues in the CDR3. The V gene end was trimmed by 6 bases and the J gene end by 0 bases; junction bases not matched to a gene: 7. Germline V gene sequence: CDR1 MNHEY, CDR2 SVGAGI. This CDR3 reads CASSAGQLANYGYTF. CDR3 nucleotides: TGTGCCAGCAGCGCGGGACAGTTAGCTAACTATGGCTACACCTTC.

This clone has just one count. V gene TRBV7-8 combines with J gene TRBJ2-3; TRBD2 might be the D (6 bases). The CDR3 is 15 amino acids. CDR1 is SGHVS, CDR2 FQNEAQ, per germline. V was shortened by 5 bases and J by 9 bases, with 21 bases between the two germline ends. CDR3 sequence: CASSARLGFIETQYF. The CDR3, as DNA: TGTGCCAGCAGCGCTAGACTAGGGTTCATAGAAACGCAGTATTTT.

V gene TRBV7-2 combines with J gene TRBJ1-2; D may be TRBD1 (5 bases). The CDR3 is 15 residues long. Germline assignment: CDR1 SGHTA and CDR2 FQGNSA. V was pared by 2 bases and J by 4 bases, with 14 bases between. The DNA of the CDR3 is TGTGCCAGCAGCTTACTCCAGGGCAACATCTATGGCTACACCTTC. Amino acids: CASSLLQGNIYGYTF. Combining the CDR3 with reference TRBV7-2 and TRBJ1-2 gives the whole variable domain GAGVSQSPSNKVTEKGKDVELRCDPISGHTALYWYRQSLGQGLEFLIYFQGNSAPDKSGLPSDRFSAERTGGSVSTLTIQRTQQEDSAVYLCASSLLQGNIYGYTFGSGTRLTVV.

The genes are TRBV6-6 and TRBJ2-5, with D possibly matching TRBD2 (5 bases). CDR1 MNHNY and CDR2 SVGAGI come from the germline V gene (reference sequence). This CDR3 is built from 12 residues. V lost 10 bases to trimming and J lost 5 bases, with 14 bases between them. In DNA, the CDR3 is TGTGCCATAACTCGGGGTGGGGAGACCCAGTACTTC. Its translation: CAITRGGETQYF.

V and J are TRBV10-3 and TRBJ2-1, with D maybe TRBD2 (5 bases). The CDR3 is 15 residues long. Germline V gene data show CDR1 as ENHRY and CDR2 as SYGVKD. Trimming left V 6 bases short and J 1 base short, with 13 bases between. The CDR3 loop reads CAIRAPGSSYNEQFF. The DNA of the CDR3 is TGTGCCATCAGGGCACCGGGATCATCCTACAATGAGCAGTTCTTC.

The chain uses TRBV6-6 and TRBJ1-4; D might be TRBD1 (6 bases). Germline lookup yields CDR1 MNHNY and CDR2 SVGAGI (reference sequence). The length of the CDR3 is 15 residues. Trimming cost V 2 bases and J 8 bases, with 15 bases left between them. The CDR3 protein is CASSYGQRSGEKLFF. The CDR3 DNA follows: TGTGCCAGCAGTTACGGACAGCGGTCGGGGGAAAAACTGTTTTTT.

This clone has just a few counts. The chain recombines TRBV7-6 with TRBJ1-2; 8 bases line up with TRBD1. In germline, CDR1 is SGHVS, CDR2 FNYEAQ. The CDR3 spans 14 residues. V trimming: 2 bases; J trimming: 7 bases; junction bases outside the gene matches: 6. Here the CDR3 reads CASSLSDRGRGYTF. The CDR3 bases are TGTGCCAGCAGCTTAAGCGACAGGGGCCGTGGCTACACCTTC. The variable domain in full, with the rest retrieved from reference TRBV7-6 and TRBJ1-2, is GAGVSQSPRYKVTKRGQDVALRCDPISGHVSLYWYRQALGQGPEFLTYFNYEAQQDKSGLPNDRFSAERPEGSISTLTIQRTEQRDSAMYRCASSLSDRGRGYTFGSGTRLTVV.

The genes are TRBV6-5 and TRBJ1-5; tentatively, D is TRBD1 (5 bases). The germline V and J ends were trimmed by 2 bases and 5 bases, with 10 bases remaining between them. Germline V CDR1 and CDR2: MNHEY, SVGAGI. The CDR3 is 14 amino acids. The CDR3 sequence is CASSYGGKDQPQHF. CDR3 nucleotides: TGTGCCAGCAGTTACGGGGGGAAGGATCAGCCCCAGCATTTT.

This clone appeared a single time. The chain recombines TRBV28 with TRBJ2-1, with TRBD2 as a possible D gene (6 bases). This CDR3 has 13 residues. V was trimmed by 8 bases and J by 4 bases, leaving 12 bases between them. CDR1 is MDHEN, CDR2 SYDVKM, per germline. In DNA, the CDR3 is TGTGCCAGCGGGAGGACGGGTTACAATGAGCAGTTCTTC. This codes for CASGRTGYNEQFF.

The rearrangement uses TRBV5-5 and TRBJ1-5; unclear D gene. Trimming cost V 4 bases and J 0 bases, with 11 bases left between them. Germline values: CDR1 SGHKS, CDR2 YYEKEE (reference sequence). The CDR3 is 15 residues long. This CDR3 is CASSPWSGSNQPQHF. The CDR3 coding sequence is TGTGCCAGCAGCCCCTGGTCGGGTAGCAATCAGCCCCAGCATTTT. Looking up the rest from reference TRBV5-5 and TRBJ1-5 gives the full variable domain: DAGVTQSPTHLIKTRGQQVTLRCSPISGHKSVSWYQQVLGQGPQFIFQYYEKEERGRGNFPDRFSARQFPNYSSELNVNALLLGDSALYLCASSPWSGSNQPQHFGDGTRLSIL.

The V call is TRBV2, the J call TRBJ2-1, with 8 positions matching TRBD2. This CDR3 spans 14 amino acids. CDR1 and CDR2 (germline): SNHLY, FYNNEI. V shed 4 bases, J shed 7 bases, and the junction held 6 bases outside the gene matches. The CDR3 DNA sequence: TGTGCCAGCAGTGCGGGGGGGCACCCTAATGAGCAGTTCTTC. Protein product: CASSAGGHPNEQFF.

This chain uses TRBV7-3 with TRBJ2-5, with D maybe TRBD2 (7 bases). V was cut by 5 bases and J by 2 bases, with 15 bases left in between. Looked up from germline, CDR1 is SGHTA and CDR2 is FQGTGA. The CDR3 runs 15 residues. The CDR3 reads CASSPGGVGQETQYF. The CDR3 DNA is TGTGCCAGCAGCCCGGGGGGCGTAGGGCAAGAGACCCAGTACTTC.

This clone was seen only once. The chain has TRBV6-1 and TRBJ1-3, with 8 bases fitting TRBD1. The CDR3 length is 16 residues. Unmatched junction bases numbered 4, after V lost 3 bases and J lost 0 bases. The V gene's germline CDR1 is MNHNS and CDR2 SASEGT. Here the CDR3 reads CASSEGQVPSGNTIYF. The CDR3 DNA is TGTGCCAGCAGTGAGGGACAGGTTCCCTCTGGAAACACCATATATTTT.

CDR3 amino acids: CASSDSGIGNTIYF. The CDR3 DNA is TGTGCCAGCAGTGATAGCGGGATTGGAAACACCATATATTTT. The chain is built from TRBV6-1 and TRBJ1-3; no reliable D call. Deletions cut 3 bases from V and 3 bases from J, with 9 bases between. Germline V lookup: CDR1 MNHNS, CDR2 SASEGT. This CDR3 spans 14 amino acids.